These 23 T cell receptor gamma chains came from one sample sequenced in a study of gamma delta lymphoproliferative disorders and STAT genes (dated by TCRdb to between 2018 and 2020). Genomic DNA from peripheral blood mononuclear cells isolated from patients and controls was used for TCR sequencing. The library came from multiplex PCR. Sequencing was performed on an Illumina MiSeq. Clones were re-identified by TCRdb from the public reads with CATT, and rows with the same DNA were merged. The sample yields under 2,500 gamma-chain clones; around 12% were counted once. The ten largest clones take up about four fifths of the sample. The material sequenced was blood. The receptor source for this set is a human donor with gamma-delta T-cell large granular lymphocyte leukemia.

Within the sample, this clone is medium-sized. Different DNA sequences within this sample yield the same CDR3. The chain links TRGV4 to TRGJ1 or TRGJ2. The J gene comes from matching the DNA to germline here; TCRdb lacks it. In germline, CDR1 is EGSTGY, CDR2 YDSYTSSV. V lost 1 base to trimming and J lost 5 bases; unmatched junction nucleotides: 2. CDR3 length: 12 amino acids. In DNA form, the CDR3 reads TGTGCCACCTGGGATGGTGATTATAAGAAACTCTTT. Its translation is CATWDGDYKKLF.

This clone is medium-sized in the sample. This chain connects TRGV2 to TRGJP2. TCRdb does not report a J gene; here it was assigned by matching the DNA to germline references. This CDR3 is 15 amino acids long. Germline trimming cut 2 bases from V and 3 bases from J; bases unmatched to any gene: 6. In germline, CDR1 is EGSNGY, CDR2 YDSYNSKV. Written as DNA, the CDR3 is TGTGCCACCTGGGACGCCGAGGGTAGTGATTGGATCAAGACGTTT. Translation: CATWDAEGSDWIKTF.

This clone was picked up one time. The rearrangement joins TRGV10 to TRGJP1. Since TCRdb gives no J gene, matching the DNA to germline was used here to assign it. TRGV10 is classed as an ORF, of uncertain function. The CDR3 contains 17 residues. V was clipped by 8 bases and J by 0 bases; unmatched bases: 13. CDR3 in DNA: TGTGCTGCGTGGGATAGAGGGGGGAATACCACTGGTTGGTTCAAGATATTT. Protein sequence: CAAWDRGGNTTGWFKIF.

This clone appeared a single time. The V gene is given as TRGV3, and no J gene call is available. Per germline, CDR1 VTNTFY and CDR2 YDVSTARD (reference sequence). CDR3 size: 11 residues. The CDR3 region is CATWDRDLPLF. Here the CDR3 DNA reads TGTGCCACCTGGGACCGCGATCTCCCCCTCTTT.

This clone was counted many times. V is TRGV2 and J is TRGJ1 or TRGJ2. The J gene, left out of TCRdb, was set here by checking the DNA against germline. The trim removed 0 bases at V and 4 bases at J, leaving 9 bases unmatched. CDR1 EGSNGY and CDR2 YDSYNSKV come from the germline V gene. The CDR3 has 15 residues. The CDR3 bases are TGTGCCACCTGGGACGGGCCGGGCGGGTATTATAAGAAACTCTTT. It yields the protein CATWDGPGGYYKKLF.

Regarding this clone: The DNA is omitted, as the CDR3 cannot be located on it reliably, and the CDR3 follows TCRdb's listing. No J gene was called, and the V gene is TRGV11. TRGV11 carries the ORF label, with uncertain function. Including both end residues, the CDR3 is 18 amino acids long. CDR3 protein: CTTVPAGLDPCSDWIKTF.

This clone is judged medium-sized. The chain couples TRGV3 to TRGJ1 or TRGJ2. TCRdb leaves out the J gene; it was filled in here by matching the DNA to germline. The CDR3 is 15 amino acids. Trimming cost V 3 bases and J 0 bases; bases outside gene matches: 8. Germline V gene sequence: CDR1 VTNTFY, CDR2 YDVSTARD (reference sequence). The CDR3 protein is CATWDGKKNYYKKLF. DNA of the CDR3: TGTGCCACCTGGGACGGCAAGAAGAATTATTATAAGAAACTCTTT.

This clone was seen ten or more times. The chain is built from TRGV4 and TRGJ1 or TRGJ2. TCRdb offers no J gene call, so here the DNA was matched to germline to obtain one. The V gene's germline CDR1 is EGSTGY and CDR2 YDSYTSSV. V dropped 2 bases and J dropped 2; count of bases not matched to a gene: 6. The CDR3 runs 14 residues. As DNA, the CDR3 is TGTGCCACCTGGGATGCCCTTCATTATTATAAGAAACTCTTT. Translation: CATWDALHYYKKLF.

This clone showed up just a few times. The genes are TRGV9 and TRGJ1 or TRGJ2. TCRdb records no J gene; here it was assigned by comparing the DNA to germline. Germline loops: CDR1 GITISATS, CDR2 ISYDGTV (reference sequence). The CDR3 length is 14 residues. V was clipped by 0 bases and J by 4 bases; unmatched bases: 6. The CDR3 loop reads CALWEVHRYYKKLF. CDR3 DNA: TGTGCCTTGTGGGAGGTGCATCGGTATTATAAGAAACTCTTT.

This clone was seen many times. It is unclear where the CDR3 begins or ends on the DNA, so no DNA is shown, and the CDR3 is as TCRdb lists it. Called V gene: TRGV11; the J gene was not called. TRGV11 is an open reading frame, and its role is uncertain. The CDR3 extends over 16 residues, inclusive of both ends. The CDR3 sequence is CTTVPAGLGTFGKKLF.

In the case of this clone: The protein in TCRdb stems from a much larger clone and differs at residue 5 from this DNA's translation, likely a read error; here the protein is translated from the DNA. The CDR3 coding sequence is TGTGCCACCTGGAACAGGCCGGATTATTATAAGAAACTCTTT. Translating it yields CATWNRPDYYKKLF. The rearrangement links TRGV3 to TRGJ1 or TRGJ2. Here the J gene was assigned by germline matching of the DNA, as TCRdb has none. Germline assignment: CDR1 VTNTFY and CDR2 YDVSTARD (reference sequence). There are 14 residues in the CDR3.

This clone was observed at least ten times. The chain couples TRGV4 to TRGJ1 or TRGJ2. The J gene comes from matching the DNA to germline here; TCRdb lacks it. The CDR3 extends over 13 amino acids. Germline loops: CDR1 EGSTGY, CDR2 YDSYTSSV. With V trimmed by 1 base and J by 7 bases, 7 bases remained unmatched. In DNA, the CDR3 is TGTGCCACCTGGGATGGACGGGCCTATAAGAAACTCTTT. Translated: CATWDGRAYKKLF.

This clone was counted only a few times. The amino acid sequence in TCRdb belongs to a much larger clone and departs from this DNA's translation at residue 9, likely a sequencing read error; the sequence shown is translated from the DNA. This chain uses TRGV2 with TRGJP1. TCRdb gives no J gene; it was assigned here by matching the DNA to germline. The CDR3 runs to 15 residues. J was trimmed by 7 bases and V by 0 bases; bases with no gene match: 8. Germline loops: CDR1 EGSNGY, CDR2 YDSYNSKV. This CDR3 is CATWDGRGNGWFKIF. The CDR3, as DNA: TGTGCCACCTGGGACGGGCGAGGCAATGGTTGGTTCAAGATATTT.

This clone was observed a handful of times. This chain connects TRGV10 to TRGJ1 or TRGJ2. TCRdb is silent on the J gene; assignment here came from matching the DNA to germline. TRGV10 is treated as an ORF (open reading frame) with a function not yet certain. The trim removed 9 bases at V and 4 bases at J, leaving 7 bases unmatched. The CDR3 extends over 12 amino acids. DNA of the CDR3: TGTGCTGCGTGTCCATTGTATTATAAGAAACTCTTT. This codes for CAACPLYYKKLF.

In this sample, this clone is medium-sized. This chain connects TRGV4 to TRGJ1 or TRGJ2. TCRdb supplies no J gene; here it was assigned by aligning the nucleotide sequence to germline. The CDR3 has 11 residues. CDR1 and CDR2 from the germline V gene are EGSTGY and YDSYTSSV. The CDR3 bases are TGTGCAGCGGGAAATTATTATAAGAAACTCTTT. It is translated as CAAGNYYKKLF.

This clone is termed medium-sized. CDR3 in DNA: TGTGCCACCTGGGACGGGCGGGAATATTATAAGAAACTCTTT. This sequence encodes CATWDGREYYKKLF. This chain connects TRGV2 to TRGJ1 or TRGJ2. TCRdb carries no J gene annotation; the J gene was assigned here by matching the DNA with germline. The CDR3 consists of 14 residues. Germline CDR1 is EGSNGY and CDR2 is YDSYNSKV. V lost 0 bases, J lost 4 bases, and 6 bases stayed unmatched.

This clone was seen at least ten times. The chain links TRGV2 to TRGJ1 or TRGJ2. The J gene comes from matching the DNA to germline here; TCRdb lacks it. The CDR3 has 15 residues. Germline loops: CDR1 EGSNGY, CDR2 YDSYNSKV. The V segment lost 0 bases and the J segment 5 bases; nucleotides outside the gene matches: 10. The CDR3 coding sequence is TGTGCCACCTGGGACGGGCTCAGGATCGATTATAAGAAACTCTTT. Encoded protein: CATWDGLRIDYKKLF.

This clone was counted at least ten times. The DNA is omitted, as the CDR3 cannot be located on it reliably, and the CDR3 follows TCRdb's listing. There is no J gene call, but TRGV11 is given as the V gene. TRGV11 carries the ORF label, with uncertain function. Both ends counted, the CDR3 spans 16 residues. The CDR3 region is CTTVPAGLAPYYKKLF.

Comment on this clone: There is a difference at residue 6 between the TCRdb protein and the DNA translation, so the protein given here was translated from the DNA. The chain recombines TRGV9 with TRGJ1 or TRGJ2. Matching the DNA to germline supplied the J gene, which TCRdb does not give. V shed 3 bases and J 4 bases; nucleotides not matched to a gene: 0. Germline V CDR1 and CDR2: GITISATS, ISYDGTV (reference sequence). The CDR3 covers 11 residues. The CDR3 DNA reads as TGTGCCTTGTGGGAGTATTATAAGAAACTCTTT. It codes for CALWEYYKKLF.

This clone was detected a few times. TCRdb attributes to this sequence the protein of a much larger clone, which differs from the DNA translation at residue 13; a read error is likely, and the protein displayed is translated from the DNA. No J gene was called, and the V gene is TRGV10. TRGV10 is labeled an ORF, and its function is uncertain. This CDR3 comprises 14 residues. The CDR3 sequence is CAAWTGGTGWFKTF. DNA for the CDR3: TGTGCTGCGTGGACCGGGGGCACTGGTTGGTTCAAGACATTT.

By proportion, this clone is medium-sized. J is TRGJP2 and V is TRGV2. Since TCRdb gives no J gene, matching the DNA to germline was used here to assign it. CDR3 size: 16 residues. V was clipped by 0 bases and J by 0 bases; unmatched bases: 4. Per germline, CDR1 EGSNGY and CDR2 YDSYNSKV. CDR3 DNA sequence: TGTGCCACCTGGGACGGGCTTCATAGTAGTGATTGGATCAAGACGTTT. Its translation is CATWDGLHSSDWIKTF.

Comments on this clone: A far more abundant clone sits one base away, making this likely a read error. It is unclear where the CDR3 begins or ends on the DNA, so no DNA is shown, and the CDR3 is as TCRdb lists it. The V gene corresponds to TRGV11; no J gene was called. Being an ORF, TRGV11 has a function that is uncertain. The length of the CDR3 is 21 amino acids, counting both ends. The CDR3 loop reads CTTVPAGLGTLWVSSDWIRTF.

This clone was seen at least ten times. The chain employs TRGV4 and TRGJ1 or TRGJ2. The J gene is absent in TCRdb and was assigned here via DNA matching to germline. This CDR3 is built from 13 residues. The V gene's germline CDR1 is EGSTGY and CDR2 YDSYTSSV. The trim removed 1 base at V and 3 bases at J, leaving 3 bases unmatched. In nucleotides, the CDR3 is TGTGCCACCTGGGATGGATCTTATTATAAGAAACTCTTT. Its protein product is CATWDGSYYKKLF.